This section outlines one T cell receptor beta chain sequence together with its context. The target antigen is unknown. This CDR3 region has 14 residues. Deletions cut 4 bases from V and 2 bases from J, with 13 bases between. Germline CDR1 and CDR2: SGHRS and YFSETQ. The data were taken from a study of T cell responses to AZD1222 COVID-19 vaccine. Study-wide points: The donors showed a predominance of white British ancestry and of females, with possible underestimation of clonal diversity.

Data came from immunoSEQ multiplex PCR; TCRdb stores just in-frame clones and leaves some out. This table holds under 200,000 clones, 93% found once. Sequencing used peripheral blood, obtained on day 0 of AZD1222 vaccination. This TCR was recovered from an adult in good health. The rearrangement joins TRBV5-1 to TRBJ2-7; D remains unclear. The CDR3 loop reads CASSARPTTYEQYF. The CDR3 nucleotides are TGCGCCAGCAGCGCCCGACCGACCACCTACGAGCAGTACTTC.